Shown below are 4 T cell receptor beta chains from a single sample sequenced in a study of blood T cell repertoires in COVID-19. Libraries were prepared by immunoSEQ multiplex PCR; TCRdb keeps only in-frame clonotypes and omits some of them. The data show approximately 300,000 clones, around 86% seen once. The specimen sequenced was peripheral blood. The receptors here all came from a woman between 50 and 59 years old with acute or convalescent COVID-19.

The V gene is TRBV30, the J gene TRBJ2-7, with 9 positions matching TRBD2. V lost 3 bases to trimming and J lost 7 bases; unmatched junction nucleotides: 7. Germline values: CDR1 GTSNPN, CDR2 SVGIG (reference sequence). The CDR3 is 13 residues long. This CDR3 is CAWSLGLAGEQYF. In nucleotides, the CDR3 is TGTGCCTGGAGCCTGGGACTAGCTGGGGAGCAGTACTTC.

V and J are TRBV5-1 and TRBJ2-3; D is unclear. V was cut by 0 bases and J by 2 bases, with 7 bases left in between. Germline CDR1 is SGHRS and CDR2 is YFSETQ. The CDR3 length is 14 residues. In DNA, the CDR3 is TGCGCCAGCAGCTTGGAGCGAATCACAGATACGCAGTATTTT. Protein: CASSLERITDTQYF.

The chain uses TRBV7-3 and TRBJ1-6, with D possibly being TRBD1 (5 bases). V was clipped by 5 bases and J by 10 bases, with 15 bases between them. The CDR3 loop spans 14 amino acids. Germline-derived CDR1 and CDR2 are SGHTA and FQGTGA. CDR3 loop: CASSDQGRGSPLHF. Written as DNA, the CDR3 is TGTGCCAGCAGCGACCAGGGTAGGGGATCACCCCTCCACTTT.

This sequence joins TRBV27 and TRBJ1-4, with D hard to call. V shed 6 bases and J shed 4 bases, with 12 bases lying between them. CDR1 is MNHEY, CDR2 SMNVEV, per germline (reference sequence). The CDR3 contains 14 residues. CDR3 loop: CASSATRFNEKLFF. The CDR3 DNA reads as TGTGCCAGCAGCGCCACAAGATTTAATGAAAAACTGTTTTTT. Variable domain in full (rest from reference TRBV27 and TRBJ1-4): EAQVTQNPRYLITVTGKKLTVTCSQNMNHEYMSWYRQDPGLGLRQIYYSMNVEVTDKGDVPEGYKVSRKEKRNFPLILESPSPNQTSLYFCASSATRFNEKLFFGSGTQLSVL.